This TCR beta chain was sequenced in a study of T cell repertoires in cytomegalovirus infection. The wider study: Carrying CMV and the relevant HLA type showed in public TCR beta signatures.

With respect to this clonotype: Its specificity is unknown.

TCRdb reprocessed the reads via MiXCR and lists one record per CDR3 protein. The sample carries around 130,000 distinct CDR3 sequences, roughly a quarter recorded once. CDR1 and CDR2 from the germline V gene are MNHNS and SASEGT. Between the trimmed V and J ends, which lost 7 bases and 0 bases, there was a span of 13 bases. This CDR3 contains 15 residues. Study results and caveats: It was HLA-C-restricted CMV-specific TCR beta clonotypes that dominated the response ex vivo.

This clonotype was sampled from a human donor in good health (CMV status not recorded). Some clones in this sample may be carry-over from other donors' samples. V and J are TRBV6-1 and TRBJ2-1; a weak D match, TRBD1 (6 bases). The material sequenced was PBMCs, sequenced either directly or after in vitro stimulation (not recorded which). CDR3 coding DNA: TGTGCCAGCACCGGGACACACACCTCCTACAATGAGCAGTTCTTC. The encoded protein is CASTGTHTSYNEQFF.